This TCR beta chain was identified in a study of OX40 agonist ivuxolimab in advanced cancers. Study background: An agonistic human IgG2 monoclonal antibody against OX40 (CD134) was given.

TCRdb's table, derived via immunoSEQ multiplex PCR, lists solely in-frame clones and lacks some. The sample holds tens of thousands of clones, around 89% seen once. Whole-study results and caveats: Low normalized clonal expansion also occurred in some nonresponding patients.

In regard to this clone: Its antigen remains unknown.

Germline V gene lookup returns CDR1 PRHDT and CDR2 FYEKMQ (reference sequence). CDR3 size: 13 residues. V lost 7 bases and J lost 4; bases outside the gene matches: 6. The chain has TRBV13 and TRBJ2-5, with 7 bases identical to TRBD2. The sequencing used CD4+ or CD8+ T cells sorted from blood, collected in a trial of the OX40 agonist ivuxolimab. This receptor was identified in an adult with an advanced solid tumor such as melanoma, head and neck, liver or kidney cancer. CDR3 protein: CASTWGGAETQYF. CDR3 DNA sequence: TGTGCCAGCACCTGGGGGGGAGCAGAGACCCAGTACTTC. Combining the CDR3 with reference TRBV13 and TRBJ2-5 gives the whole variable domain AAGVIQSPRHLIKEKRETATLKCYPIPRHDTVYWYQQGPGQDPQFLISFYEKMQSDKGSIPDRFSAQQFSDYHSELNMSSLELGDSALYFCASTWGGAETQYFGPGTRLLVL.